One sample yielded the 28 T cell receptor beta chains listed below, sequenced in a study of cytomegalovirus exposure and HLA in healthy donors. The PCR ran on 60 Vbeta and 13 Jbeta primers. Some clones are missing from TCRdb's copy, which holds only in-frame ones; the method was immunoSEQ multiplex PCR. The sample lists some 140,000 clones, about 68% occurring once. Input material: PBMCs. These receptors were obtained from a man aged 25-45 years in good health and CMV-seronegative.

The chain employs TRBV7-2 and TRBJ2-2, with 7 bases that match TRBD1. The CDR3 consists of 16 residues. Germline V gene sequence: CDR1 SGHTA, CDR2 FQGNSA. V lost 2 bases and J lost 2; bases outside the gene matches: 5. CDR3 sequence (DNA): TGTGCCAGCAGCTTAATGTACAGGGGAAACACCGGGGAGCTGTTTTTT. Translating gives CASSLMYRGNTGELFF.

This chain joins TRBV19 and TRBJ2-3; D unclear. The length of the CDR3 is 14 residues. Per the germline V gene, CDR1 is LNHDA and CDR2 is SQIVND (reference sequence). V gave up 5 bases and J gave up 1 base, with 10 bases separating them. In nucleotides, the CDR3 is TGTGCCAGTAGTGCGAGCACGGGCACAGATACGCAGTATTTT. This codes for CASSASTGTDTQYF.

This sequence joins TRBV7-3 and TRBJ2-1; 11 nucleotides align to TRBD1. Germline-derived CDR1 and CDR2 are SGHTA and FQGTGA. The J segment lost 3 bases and the V segment lost 5 bases, leaving 3 bases of the junction unmatched. This CDR3 spans 15 amino acids. Written as DNA, the CDR3 is TGTGCCAGCAGCCAAGGGACAGGGGGCTACAATGAGCAGTTCTTC. Translating it yields CASSQGTGGYNEQFF.

V and J are TRBV19 and TRBJ2-2, with D uncertain. CDR3 length equals 16 residues. The V end was cut by 6 bases, the J end by 6 bases, with 20 bases between. CDR1 and CDR2 (germline): LNHDA, SQIVND (reference sequence). The CDR3 region is CASSPEYSGVPGELFF. CDR3 nucleotides: TGTGCCAGTAGCCCCGAGTATTCCGGTGTACCCGGGGAGCTGTTTTTT.

This chain links TRBV28 with TRBJ2-3; tentatively, D is TRBD2 (7 bases). Germline V gene lookup returns CDR1 MDHEN and CDR2 SYDVKM. The ends were cut back, 6 bases at V and 0 bases at J, with 19 bases in the middle. The CDR3 extends over 17 amino acids. The CDR3 nucleotides read TGTGCCAGCAGCGGGGGGCAAGGCCCTTTTAGCACAGATACGCAGTATTTT. Amino acid sequence: CASSGGQGPFSTDTQYF.

This chain uses TRBV2 with TRBJ2-5; 13 nucleotides match TRBD2. The CDR3 extends over 16 amino acids. The germline CDR1 and CDR2 sequences are SNHLY and FYNNEI. Trimming cost V 2 bases and J 0 bases; bases outside gene matches: 0. The CDR3 sequence: CASSETSGGDQETQYF. In nucleotides, the CDR3 is TGTGCCAGCAGTGAAACTAGCGGGGGGGACCAAGAGACCCAGTACTTC.

V is TRBV14 and J is TRBJ2-5; 7 bases fit TRBD2. Trimming at V came to 4 bases and at J to 2 bases, leaving 10 bases not matched to a gene. CDR3 length: 16 residues. CDR1 is SGHDN, CDR2 FVKESK, per germline. The CDR3 sequence is CASSLLGRARQETQYF. CDR3 DNA sequence: TGTGCCAGCAGCCTTCTTGGGAGGGCGCGACAAGAGACCCAGTACTTC. The full variable domain, with the rest looked up from reference TRBV14 and TRBJ2-5, is EAGVTQFPSHSVIEKGQTVTLRCDPISGHDNLYWYRRVMGKEIKFLLHFVKESKQDESGMPNNRFLAERTGGTYSTLKVQPAELEDSGVYFCASSLLGRARQETQYFGPGTRLLVL.

The chain recombines TRBV18 with TRBJ2-2; no firm D call. This CDR3 has 14 residues. V lost 3 bases, J lost 5 bases, and 10 bases lay in between. Germline V gene sequence: CDR1 KGHSH, CDR2 LQKENI. Written as DNA, the CDR3 is TGTGCCAGCTCACCGCCTATCCGGACCGGGGAGCTGTTTTTT. This sequence encodes CASSPPIRTGELFF.

The genes are TRBV6-1 and TRBJ2-2, with 7 bases fitting TRBD1. Trimming removed 4 bases from V and 7 bases from J; junction bases left unmatched: 6. Germline values: CDR1 MNHNS, CDR2 SASEGT. The length of the CDR3 is 14 residues. The CDR3 nucleotides read TGTGCCAGCAGTGCAGGGGGTTGGATCGGGGAGCTGTTTTTT. It encodes CASSAGGWIGELFF.

Only one count was recorded for this clone. This chain connects TRBV27 to TRBJ2-7; TRBD2 agrees at 9 bases. Germline assignment: CDR1 MNHEY and CDR2 SMNVEV (reference sequence). This CDR3 is built from 15 residues. V shed 4 bases and J 2 bases; nucleotides not matched to a gene: 6. CDR3 DNA: TGTGCCAGCAGTTCCCTCGAGCGGGGGGCCTACGAGCAGTACTTC. Translating gives CASSSLERGAYEQYF.

The gene calls are TRBV15 and TRBJ2-2; D is unresolved. There are 14 residues in the CDR3. CDR1 is LNHNV, CDR2 YYDKDF, per germline (reference sequence). Between the trimmed V and J ends, which lost 0 bases and 3 bases, there was a span of 5 bases. CDR3 sequence (DNA): TGTGCCACCAGCAGAGATCCCGACACCGGGGAGCTGTTTTTT. Its translation is CATSRDPDTGELFF.

There are a few counts of this clone. The genes are TRBV6-4 and TRBJ2-3, with TRBD1 matching 7 bases. Trimming removed 0 bases from V and 4 bases from J; junction bases left unmatched: 4. CDR3 length equals 15 residues. From germline, CDR1 is MRHNA and CDR2 SNTAGT. The CDR3 region has the DNA TGTGCCAGCAGTGACTCTTCCCAGGGGGCAGATACGCAGTATTTT. Protein: CASSDSSQGADTQYF.

The rearrangement joins TRBV6-8 to TRBJ1-1, with 9 positions matching TRBD1. The trim removed 4 bases at V and 5 bases at J, leaving 8 bases unmatched. Germline values: CDR1 MNHGY, CDR2 SAAAGT. The CDR3 is made up of 15 amino acids. CDR3 DNA: TGTGCCAGCAGTTCAAGGACAGGGGAGAAAACTGAAGCTTTCTTT. Protein sequence: CASSSRTGEKTEAFF.

With respect to this clone: Other DNA sequences in this sample translate to the same CDR3. The gene calls are TRBV5-4 and TRBJ1-1; 9 nucleotides align to TRBD1. V lost 0 bases to trimming and J lost 0 bases; unmatched junction nucleotides: 3. CDR1 and CDR2 (germline): SGHNT, YYREEE (reference sequence). This CDR3 spans 16 amino acids. CDR3 amino acids: CASSLGQGGLNTEAFF. CDR3 coding DNA: TGTGCCAGCAGCTTGGGACAGGGGGGGCTGAACACTGAAGCTTTCTTT.

The genes are TRBV23-1 and TRBJ2-1, with D perhaps matching TRBD2 (7 bases). TRBV23-1 is flagged as an ORF with uncertain function. The CDR3 has 15 amino acids. The V end lost 4 bases, the J end lost 8 bases, and 18 bases lay between the germline ends. The CDR3 reads CASSPRGGNGHEQFF. CDR3 DNA: TGCGCCAGCAGTCCTAGGGGGGGGAACGGGCATGAGCAGTTCTTC.

The chain uses TRBV7-9 and TRBJ1-2; D not certain. This CDR3 comprises 13 residues. Germline values: CDR1 SEHNR, CDR2 FQNEAQ (reference sequence). Trimming took 6 bases from V and 5 from J, leaving 13 bases between them. The CDR3 DNA is TGTGCCAGCAGTAAGATGGCGGTTTATGGCTACACCTTC. Its translation is CASSKMAVYGYTF.

This clone turned up a few times. V and J are TRBV28 and TRBJ1-5, with a weak D call TRBD1 (6 bases). From germline, CDR1 is MDHEN and CDR2 SYDVKM. Between the trimmed V and J ends, which lost 5 bases and 5 bases, there was a span of 19 bases. This CDR3 is built from 16 residues. CDR3 in DNA: TGTGCCAGCAGTAACCCGGGGGGCTTTGGGGATCAGCCCCAGCATTTT. This encodes CASSNPGGFGDQPQHF. The whole variable domain, filled in from reference TRBV28 and TRBJ1-5, reads DVKVTQSSRYLVKRTGEKVFLECVQDMDHENMFWYRQDPGLGLRLIYFSYDVKMKEKGDIPEGYSVSREKKERFSLILESASTNQTSMYLCASSNPGGFGDQPQHFGDGTRLSIL.

J is TRBJ1-5 and V is TRBV28, with D possibly TRBD1 on 5 matching bases. Trimming stripped 4 bases from V and 0 bases from J, with 10 bases between. Germline lookup yields CDR1 MDHEN and CDR2 SYDVKM. The CDR3 is 15 amino acids. The chain's CDR3 is CASSSRQNSNQPQHF. CDR3 sequence (DNA): TGTGCCAGCAGTTCCCGACAGAATAGCAATCAGCCCCAGCATTTT.

This clone has more than one count but fewer than ten. The chain recombines TRBV14 with TRBJ2-4; D not certain. Germline V gene sequence: CDR1 SGHDN, CDR2 FVKESK. This CDR3 is 16 amino acids long. Trimming removed 0 bases at V and 0 bases at J, with 9 bases between. CDR3 in DNA: TGTGCCAGCAGCCAAGATGTGGCCGTAGCCAAAAACATTCAGTACTTC. Protein sequence: CASSQDVAVAKNIQYF.

This chain connects TRBV5-5 to TRBJ1-1, with D tentatively TRBD1 (5 bases). The CDR3 is 13 amino acids. The germline gives CDR1 SGHKS, CDR2 YYEKEE (reference sequence). Trimming removed 0 bases from V and 4 bases from J, with 7 bases in between. The CDR3: CASSLGQSTEAFF. In DNA, the CDR3 is TGTGCCAGCAGCTTGGGACAGAGCACTGAAGCTTTCTTT. Based on the CDR3 plus reference TRBV5-5 and TRBJ1-1, the full variable domain is DAGVTQSPTHLIKTRGQQVTLRCSPISGHKSVSWYQQVLGQGPQFIFQYYEKEERGRGNFPDRFSARQFPNYSSELNVNALLLGDSALYLCASSLGQSTEAFFGQGTRLTVV.

J is TRBJ2-1 and V is TRBV9, with D unclear. Trimming shortened V by 2 bases and J by 9 bases, and 6 bases separated the two germline ends. Germline CDR1 reads SGDLS; CDR2 reads YYNGEE. The CDR3 contains 11 residues. The CDR3 here is CASSVSGEQFF. The CDR3 DNA sequence: TGTGCCAGCAGCGTCTCCGGTGAGCAGTTCTTC.

The V call is TRBV28, the J call TRBJ2-1, with D possibly TRBD2 on 5 matching bases. The ends were cut back, 9 bases at V and 1 base at J, with 16 bases in the middle. Per the germline V gene, CDR1 is MDHEN and CDR2 is SYDVKM. The CDR3 has 15 amino acids. In DNA, the CDR3 is TGTGCCAGTAACCTAGAGGGTTTATCCTACAATGAGCAGTTCTTC. Encoded protein: CASNLEGLSYNEQFF.

The chain links TRBV28 to TRBJ2-7, with 9 bases lining up with TRBD1. Germline V CDR1 and CDR2: MDHEN, SYDVKM. J lost 2 bases, V lost 6 bases, and 14 bases had no gene match. The CDR3 spans 17 residues. In nucleotides, the CDR3 is TGTGCCAGCAGCCAAGGCGCCCTCGGGACAGGGACCTACGAGCAGTACTTC. This sequence encodes CASSQGALGTGTYEQYF.

This sequence joins TRBV30 and TRBJ2-5; D perhaps matches TRBD2 (6 bases). This CDR3 has 14 amino acids. V was trimmed by 2 bases and J by 2 bases, leaving 12 bases between them. Germline V lookup: CDR1 GTSNPN, CDR2 SVGIG (reference sequence). CDR3 nucleotide sequence: TGTGCCTGGAGTCGGATGGGGGGACAAGAGACCCAGTACTTC. Its translation is CAWSRMGGQETQYF.

In this sample, this clone turned up once. The chain couples TRBV11-2 to TRBJ2-7; 10 nucleotides match TRBD2. Trimming removed 1 base from V and 6 bases from J; junction bases left unmatched: 3. Germline V CDR1 and CDR2: SGHAT, FQNNGV. The CDR3 totals 14 residues. For the CDR3, the DNA is TGTGCCAGCAGCTTAGGACTAGCGGGCCGCGAGCAGTACTTC. Residues: CASSLGLAGREQYF.

The rearrangement joins TRBV21-1 to TRBJ2-1; whether TRBD2, the table's D call, matches the DNA was not checked. TRBV21-1 is a documented pseudogene. The CDR3 runs 16 residues. DNA for the CDR3: TGTGCCAGCAGCGACGAACTAGCGGGGATAGTGAATGAGCAGTTCTTC. Amino acid sequence: CASSDELAGIVNEQFF.

The rearrangement joins TRBV25-1 to TRBJ2-1; 10 nucleotides agree with TRBD2. The CDR3 has 15 amino acids. The germline V gene encodes CDR1 MGHDK and CDR2 SYGVNS. The trim removed 4 bases at V and 15 bases at J, leaving 15 bases unmatched. The CDR3, as DNA: TGTGCCAGCAGTGGGGCTGGACTAGCGGCCCCTGAGGGGTTCTTC. Protein sequence: CASSGAGLAAPEGFF.

The rearrangement uses TRBV4-1 and TRBJ2-1, with 8 bases lining up with TRBD2. V lost 0 bases to trimming and J lost 3 bases; unmatched junction nucleotides: 4. This CDR3 contains 16 residues. Germline CDR1 reads MGHRA; CDR2 reads YSYEKL. This CDR3 is CASSQEGTRGYNEQFF. DNA for the CDR3: TGCGCCAGCAGCCAAGAGGGGACTAGGGGCTACAATGAGCAGTTCTTC.